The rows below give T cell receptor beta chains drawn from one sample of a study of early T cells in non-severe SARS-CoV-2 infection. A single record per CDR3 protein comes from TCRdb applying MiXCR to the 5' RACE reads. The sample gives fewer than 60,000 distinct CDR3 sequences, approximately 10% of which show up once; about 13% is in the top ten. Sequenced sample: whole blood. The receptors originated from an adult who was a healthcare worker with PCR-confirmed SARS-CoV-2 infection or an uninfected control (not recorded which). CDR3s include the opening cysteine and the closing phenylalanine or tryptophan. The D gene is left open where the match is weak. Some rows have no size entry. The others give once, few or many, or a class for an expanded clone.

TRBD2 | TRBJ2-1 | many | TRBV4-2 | TGTGCCAGCAGCCAAGGCGAGGGACTATTGCAGTTCTTC | CASSQGEGLLQFF
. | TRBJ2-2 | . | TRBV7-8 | TGTGCCAGCAGCTCCGGGACATACACCGGGGAGCTGTTTTTT | CASSSGTYTGELFF
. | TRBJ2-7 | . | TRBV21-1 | TGTGCCAGCAGCAAACTGGCTCAGGGACAGACCTACGAGCAGTACTTC | CASSKLAQGQTYEQYF
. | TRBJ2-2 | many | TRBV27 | TGTGCCAGCAGTTTAGTGGGACGAACAACCGGGGAGCTGTTTTTT | CASSLVGRTTGELFF
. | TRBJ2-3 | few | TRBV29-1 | TGCAGCGTTCAGAGGTCAGATACGCAGTATTTT | CSVQRSDTQYF
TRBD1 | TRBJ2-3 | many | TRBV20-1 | TGCAGTGCCCCCTTGGACAGGGAAGGAGATACGCAGTATTTT | CSAPLDREGDTQYF
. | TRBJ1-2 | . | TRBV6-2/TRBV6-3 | TGTGCCAGCAGTACGCCCGCGGTGTCTGATGGCTACACCTTC | CASSTPAVSDGYTF
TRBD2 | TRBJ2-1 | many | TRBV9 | TGTGCCAGCAGCCTAGCGGGAGCCGTTGGGAATGAGCAGTTCTTC | CASSLAGAVGNEQFF
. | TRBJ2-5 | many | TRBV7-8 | TGTGCCAGCAGCTTAGGGCTGGCAGAGACCCAGTACTTC | CASSLGLAETQYF
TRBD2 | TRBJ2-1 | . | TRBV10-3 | TGTGCCATCAGTGACCGCCTAGGACGGGGGGGGATCTTC | CAISDRLGRGGIF
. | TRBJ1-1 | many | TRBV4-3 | TGCGCCAGCAGCCAAGATCTCGACCTAAACACTGAAGCTTTCTTT | CASSQDLDLNTEAFF
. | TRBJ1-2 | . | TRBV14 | TGTGCCAGCAGCCAAGAGGAGAGCGGCTACACCTTC | CASSQEESGYTF
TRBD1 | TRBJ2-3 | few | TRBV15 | TGTGCCACCAGTAAGGGACAGGGGGTCACAGATACGCAGTATTTT | CATSKGQGVTDTQYF
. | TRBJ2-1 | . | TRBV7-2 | TGTGCCAGCACCACCGTCGCGGGGCGGTACAATGAGCAGTTCTTC | CASTTVAGRYNEQFF
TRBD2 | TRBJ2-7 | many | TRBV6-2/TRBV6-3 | TGTGCCAGCAGTTACTTGGCTAGCGGGCTTTCCGAGCAGTACTTC | CASSYLASGLSEQYF
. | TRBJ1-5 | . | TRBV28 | TGTGCCAGCAGTTTGGAAGGTGATAGCAATCAGCCCCAGCATTTT | CASSLEGDSNQPQHF
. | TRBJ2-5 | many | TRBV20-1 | TGCAGTGCTGGAGCCGGCCACCTGAGGGGCCAGTACTTC | CSAGAGHLRGQYF
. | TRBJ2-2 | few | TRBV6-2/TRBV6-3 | TGTGCCAGCACCCCCTTATTGATGGCTCCGAACACCGGGGAGCTGTTTTTT | CASTPLLMAPNTGELFF
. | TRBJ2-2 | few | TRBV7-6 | TGTGCCAGCAGCTTACAAGGGGGAAACACCGGGGAGCTGTTTTTT | CASSLQGGNTGELFF
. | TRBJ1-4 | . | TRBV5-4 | TGTGCCAGCAGAGATAGACAGGCCGAAAAACTGTTTTTT | CASRDRQAEKLFF
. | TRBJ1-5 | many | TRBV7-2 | TGTGCCAGCAGCTTCTGGGGGGGATATCAGCCCCAGCATTTT | CASSFWGGYQPQHF
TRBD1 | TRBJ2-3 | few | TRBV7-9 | TGTGCCAGCAGCTTAGATCAGGGGGCAGATACGCAGTATTTT | CASSLDQGADTQYF
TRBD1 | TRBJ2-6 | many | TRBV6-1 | TGTGCCAGCATAAAGTTGGGACAGGGGGCTTCTGGGGCCAACGTCCTGACTTTC | CASIKLGQGASGANVLTF
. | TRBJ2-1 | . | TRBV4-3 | TGCGCCAGCAGCCAAGCTCCGGGACCCTACAATGAGCAGTTCTTC | CASSQAPGPYNEQFF
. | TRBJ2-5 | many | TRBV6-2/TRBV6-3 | TGTGCCAGCAGTCTCCCTAAGACCCAGTACTTC | CASSLPKTQYF
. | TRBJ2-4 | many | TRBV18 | TGTGCCAGCTCACCACCGTCCCGTCAAAACATTCAGTACTTC | CASSPPSRQNIQYF
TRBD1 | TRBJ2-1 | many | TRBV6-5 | TGTACGTCGCAGGGGGCGGATTCCTACAATGAGCAGTTCTTC | CTSQGADSYNEQFF
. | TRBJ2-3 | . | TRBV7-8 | TGTGCCAGCAGCTTAGGTTGGGACACCGGCACAGATACGCAGTATTTT | CASSLGWDTGTDTQYF
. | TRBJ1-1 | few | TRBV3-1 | TGTGCCAGCAGCCCACAAATGGGGGCTGAAGCTTTCTTT | CASSPQMGAEAFF
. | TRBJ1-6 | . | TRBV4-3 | TGCGCCAGCAGCCAAACGCCTTCAGGCAATTCACCCCTCCACTTT | CASSQTPSGNSPLHF
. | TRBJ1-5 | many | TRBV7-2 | TGTGCCAGCAGCTTAGAGGTTGGCTCCCAGCATTTT | CASSLEVGSQHF
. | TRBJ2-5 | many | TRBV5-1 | TGCGCCAGCAGCTTGTTCGAGACCCAGTACTTC | CASSLFETQYF
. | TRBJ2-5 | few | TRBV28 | TGTGCCAGCAGTTTACCCCAGACTGGAGAGACCCAGTACTTC | CASSLPQTGETQYF
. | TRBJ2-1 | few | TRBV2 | TGTGCCAGCAGGGACGACCACAATGAGCAGTTCTTC | CASRDDHNEQFF
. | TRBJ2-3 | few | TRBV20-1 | TGCAGTGCTAGAGCCAATTGGGGCTTCGACCGCCGCACAGATACGCAGTATTTT | CSARANWGFDRRTDTQYF
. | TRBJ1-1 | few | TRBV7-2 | TGTGCCAGCAGCTTAACTGGCCCCGGGAACACTGAAGCTTTCTTT | CASSLTGPGNTEAFF
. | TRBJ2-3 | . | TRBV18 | TGTGCCAGCTCACCACCTTTCATCGCAGATACGCAGTATTTT | CASSPPFIADTQYF
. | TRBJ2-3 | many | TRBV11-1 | TGTGCCAGCAGCTTCTCAGGGATCACAGATACGCAGTATTTT | CASSFSGITDTQYF
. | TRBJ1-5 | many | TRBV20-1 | TGCAGTGCTAGTTCGTCGAGGCTTGGCAATCAGCCCCAGCATTTT | CSASSSRLGNQPQHF
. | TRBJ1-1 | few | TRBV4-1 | TGCGCCAGCAGCCAAAAAGACGGATACACTGAAGCTTTCTTT | CASSQKDGYTEAFF
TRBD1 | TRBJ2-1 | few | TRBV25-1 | TGTGCCAGCAGTGAAACCTCTGGTAGGGGGCGCAGAAATGAGCAGTTCTTC | CASSETSGRGRRNEQFF